This T cell receptor beta chain was recorded in a study of cytomegalovirus exposure and HLA in healthy donors. As for the study in general: Later analysis reported that the approximately 110 validation repertoires shared the platform of the roughly 630 first-cohort repertoires.

Germline CDR1 MGHRA, CDR2 YSYEKL. This CDR3 comprises 14 residues. V was trimmed by 0 bases and J by 0 bases, leaving 5 bases between them. This clone was observed a few times. Only in-frame clones appear in the TCRdb table, and some are missing; sequencing was by immunoSEQ multiplex PCR. The sample has 250,000 to 300,000 clones, 86% seen once. The chain has TRBV4-1 and TRBJ1-1; D gene ambiguous. This sequence was found in a woman aged 18-30 years in good health and CMV-seronegative. Sequencing input: PBMCs. As DNA, the CDR3 is TGCGCCAGCAGCCAAGAAGCTGTGAACACTGAAGCTTTCTTT. It codes for CASSQEAVNTEAFF.